Each of the 18 T cell receptor beta chains below was sequenced from the same sample in a study of blood T cell repertoires in COVID-19. Produced via immunoSEQ multiplex PCR; TCRdb's table is partial and in-frame only. The sample records fewer than 200,000 clones, roughly 85% being singletons. Sequenced: peripheral blood. These TCRs come from a human donor with acute or convalescent COVID-19. The donor label of this sample is uncertain.

The chain is built from TRBV7-9 and TRBJ2-3; 9 bases match TRBD2. Trimming cost V 1 base and J 5 bases; bases outside gene matches: 7. Germline CDR1 reads SEHNR; CDR2 reads FQNEAQ (reference sequence). This CDR3 is 16 amino acids long. The CDR3 here is CASSLGAGGPGDTQYF. CDR3 bases: TGTGCCAGCAGCTTAGGGGCGGGGGGGCCCGGAGATACGCAGTATTTT.

As to this clone: Other DNA sequences within the sample encode an identical CDR3. This chain uses TRBV9 with TRBJ2-2, with D hard to call. This CDR3 region has 14 residues. Trimming took off 0 bases at V and 0 bases at J, with 3 bases between the two ends. Looked up from germline, CDR1 is SGDLS and CDR2 is YYNGEE. CDR3 DNA sequence: TGTGCCAGCAGCGTAGTATCGAACACCGGGGAGCTGTTTTTT. This translates into CASSVVSNTGELFF.

The chain couples TRBV27 to TRBJ2-3; 7 nucleotides align to TRBD1. With V trimmed by 1 base and J by 2 bases, 3 bases remained unmatched. CDR1 MNHEY and CDR2 SMNVEV come from the germline V gene (reference sequence). The CDR3 loop spans 15 amino acids. Here the CDR3 reads CASSLLGTATDTQYF. CDR3 DNA sequence: TGTGCCAGCAGTTTATTAGGGACAGCCACAGATACGCAGTATTTT.

The V and J genes are TRBV28 and TRBJ1-1, with a weak D call TRBD1 (5 bases). CDR1 and CDR2 from the germline V gene are MDHEN and SYDVKM. V shed 6 bases and J shed 5 bases, with 10 bases lying between them. CDR3 length: 12 residues. In DNA form, the CDR3 reads TGTGCCAGCAGACCGCAGGGTACTGAAGCTTTCTTT. Translation gives CASRPQGTEAFF.

The chain recombines TRBV24-1 with TRBJ1-1, with D perhaps matching TRBD1 (6 bases). The ends were cut back, 5 bases at V and 1 base at J, with 13 bases in the middle. Germline loops: CDR1 KGHDR, CDR2 SFDVKD. This CDR3 has 15 residues. CDR3: CATSASTGKNTEAFF. DNA for the CDR3: TGTGCCACCAGTGCCAGCACAGGGAAGAACACTGAAGCTTTCTTT.

The V gene is TRBV13, the J gene TRBJ2-3; TRBD2 matches at 13 bases. The CDR3 runs 19 residues. CDR1 and CDR2 (germline): PRHDT, FYEKMQ (reference sequence). V shed 4 bases and J 1 base; nucleotides not matched to a gene: 11. CDR3 residues: CASSSRLAGGWDRTDTQYF. CDR3 DNA: TGTGCCAGCAGCTCCAGACTAGCGGGGGGATGGGATCGCACAGATACGCAGTATTTT. The full variable domain, completed using reference TRBV13 and TRBJ2-3, is AAGVIQSPRHLIKEKRETATLKCYPIPRHDTVYWYQQGPGQDPQFLISFYEKMQSDKGSIPDRFSAQQFSDYHSELNMSSLELGDSALYFCASSSRLAGGWDRTDTQYFGPGTRLTVL.

This chain connects TRBV10-3 to TRBJ2-3; the match to TRBD2 covers 10 bases. The length of the CDR3 is 14 residues. Germline CDR1 ENHRY, CDR2 SYGVKD. V lost 3 bases, J lost 4 bases, and 1 base stayed unmatched. CDR3 coding DNA: TGTGCCATCAGTGAAAGCGGGGGGGCAGATACGCAGTATTTT. This sequence encodes CAISESGGADTQYF.

The J gene is TRBJ2-3, the V gene TRBV9, with TRBD1 identical over 8 bases. CDR1 and CDR2 from the germline V gene are SGDLS and YYNGEE. The CDR3 runs to 15 residues. V shed 0 bases and J 4 bases; nucleotides not matched to a gene: 4. The CDR3 sequence is CASSVVGQGADTQYF. For the CDR3, the DNA is TGTGCCAGCAGCGTAGTAGGACAGGGTGCAGATACGCAGTATTTT.

On this clone itself: An end of the junction does not agree with germline; a read error may underlie this. The chain joins TRBV19 to TRBJ1-2; 7 positions agree with TRBD1. CDR3 length equals 16 residues. Looked up from germline, CDR1 is LNHDA and CDR2 is SQIVND (reference sequence). CDR3 in DNA: TGTGCCAGTAGGATAGGGACAGAAATATCTAACTATGGCTACACCTTC. It specifies CASRIGTEISNYGYTF.

The CDR3 loop is CASSLDYREGTEAFF. The DNA for the CDR3 is TGTGCCAGCAGCTTAGATTACAGGGAGGGAACTGAAGCTTTCTTT. V and J are TRBV7-8 and TRBJ1-1, with D possibly being TRBD1 (6 bases). The CDR3 runs to 15 residues. Germline loops: CDR1 SGHVS, CDR2 FQNEAQ. Trimming pared 1 base from V and 5 bases from J, leaving 14 bases between.

The chain joins TRBV3-1 (or the pseudogene TRBV3-2) to TRBJ2-5; the match to TRBD2 covers 8 bases. The CDR3 totals 14 residues. V shed 2 bases and J 5 bases; nucleotides not matched to a gene: 4. Germline CDR1 reads LGHDT; CDR2 reads YNNKEL (reference sequence). CDR3 sequence reads: CASSQRRGVETQYF. CDR3 DNA: TGTGCCAGCAGCCAAAGGCGGGGGGTTGAGACCCAGTACTTC.

This chain joins TRBV4-1 and TRBJ1-1, with TRBD1 as a possible D gene (6 bases). The V gene lost 8 bases and the J gene lost 2 bases, with 15 bases spanning the gap. This CDR3 spans 14 amino acids. CDR1 is MGHRA and CDR2 is YSYEKL in the germline V gene. CDR3 sequence (DNA): TGCGCCAGCCGCGAACAGGGAATTAACACTGAAGCTTTCTTT. Amino acids: CASREQGINTEAFF.

The V call is TRBV9, the J call TRBJ2-5; 8 bases match TRBD2. This CDR3 has 17 amino acids. Germline V gene data show CDR1 as SGDLS and CDR2 as YYNGEE. V was pared by 0 bases and J by 2 bases, with 9 bases of the junction left unmatched. The CDR3 bases are TGTGCCAGCAGCGTAGACCCAAGCGGGGGAATACAAGAGACCCAGTACTTC. As protein: CASSVDPSGGIQETQYF.

The chain links TRBV19 to TRBJ2-5; TRBD2 agrees at 7 bases. Germline CDR1 and CDR2: LNHDA and SQIVND (reference sequence). The CDR3 totals 16 residues. Trimming took 3 bases from V and 0 from J; bases not matched to a gene: 7. CDR3: CASSMGAGTYQETQYF. CDR3 DNA: TGTGCCAGTAGTATGGGAGCGGGGACGTACCAAGAGACCCAGTACTTC.

The CDR3 here is CASSMFFGTDISSSYNEQFF. The DNA of the CDR3 is TGTGCCAGTAGTATGTTTTTCGGGACAGACATATCCAGCTCCTACAATGAGCAGTTCTTC. The chain is built from TRBV19 and TRBJ2-1; TRBD1 matches at 7 bases. This CDR3 has 20 amino acids. Trimming cost V 3 bases and J 0 bases; bases outside gene matches: 17. Looked up from germline, CDR1 is LNHDA and CDR2 is SQIVND (reference sequence).

The chain is built from TRBV5-1 and TRBJ1-4, with no clear D. Germline CDR1 is SGHRS and CDR2 is YFSETQ. This CDR3 region has 14 residues. Trimming took 2 bases from V and 0 from J, leaving 5 bases between them. The CDR3, as DNA: TGCGCCAGCAGCTTACAAGCAACTAATGAAAAACTGTTTTTT. Translating it yields CASSLQATNEKLFF.

This rearrangement joins TRBV11-2 to TRBJ2-3, with D tentatively TRBD2 (7 bases). Trimming cost V 3 bases and J 2 bases, with 12 bases left between them. Germline V gives CDR1 SGHAT, CDR2 FQNNGV. CDR3 length: 15 amino acids. The CDR3 reads CASSLAGANTDTQYF. CDR3 DNA sequence: TGTGCCAGCAGCTTGGCGGGGGCTAACACAGATACGCAGTATTTT.

The chain is built from TRBV2 and TRBJ2-1; 7 positions match TRBD1. Germline V lookup: CDR1 SNHLY, CDR2 FYNNEI. This CDR3 spans 15 amino acids. J gave up 1 base and V 10 bases, and 10 bases lay outside the gene matches. CDR3 DNA: TGTGCCACCCCCGATGACAGGGAATCCTACAATGAGCAGTTCTTC. Amino acids: CATPDDRESYNEQFF.